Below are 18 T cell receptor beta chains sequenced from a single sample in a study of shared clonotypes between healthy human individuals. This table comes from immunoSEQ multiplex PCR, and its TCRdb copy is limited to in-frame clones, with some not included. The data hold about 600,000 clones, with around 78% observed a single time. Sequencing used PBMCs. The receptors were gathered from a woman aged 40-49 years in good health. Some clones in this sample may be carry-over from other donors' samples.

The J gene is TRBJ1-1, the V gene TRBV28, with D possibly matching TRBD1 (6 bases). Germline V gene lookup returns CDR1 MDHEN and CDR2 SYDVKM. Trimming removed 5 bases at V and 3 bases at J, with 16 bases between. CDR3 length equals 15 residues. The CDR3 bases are TGTGCCAGCAGTCTCACAGGGTTAGGGGACACTGAAGCTTTCTTT. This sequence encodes CASSLTGLGDTEAFF.

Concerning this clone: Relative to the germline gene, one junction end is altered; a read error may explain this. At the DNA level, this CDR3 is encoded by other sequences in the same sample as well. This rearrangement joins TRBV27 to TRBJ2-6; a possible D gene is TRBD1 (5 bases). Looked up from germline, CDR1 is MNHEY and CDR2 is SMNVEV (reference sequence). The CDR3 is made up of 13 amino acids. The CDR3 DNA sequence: TGTGCCAGCTCCTACAGGCAGCCCAACGTCCTGACCTTC. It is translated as CASSYRQPNVLTF.

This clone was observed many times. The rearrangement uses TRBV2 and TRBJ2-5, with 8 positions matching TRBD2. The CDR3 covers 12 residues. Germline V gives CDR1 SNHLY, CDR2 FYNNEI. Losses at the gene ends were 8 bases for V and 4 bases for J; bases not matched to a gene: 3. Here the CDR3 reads CASGREGETQYF. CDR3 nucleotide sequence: TGTGCCAGCGGACGGGAGGGAGAGACCCAGTACTTC.

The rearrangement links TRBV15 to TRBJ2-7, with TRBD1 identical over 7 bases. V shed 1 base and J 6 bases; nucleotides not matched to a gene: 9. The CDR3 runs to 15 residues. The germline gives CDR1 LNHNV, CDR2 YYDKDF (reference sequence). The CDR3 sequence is CATSRGTGQSSEQYF. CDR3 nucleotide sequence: TGTGCCACCAGCAGAGGCACGGGACAGAGCTCCGAGCAGTACTTC.

Written as DNA, the CDR3 is TGTGCCAGCAGCTCAAAAAAATACAAGGGAGGTAACTATGGCTACACCTTC. Protein product: CASSSKKYKGGNYGYTF. The V gene is TRBV28, the J gene TRBJ1-2; D ambiguous. Trimming took off 6 bases at V and 1 base at J, with 21 bases between the two ends. Germline V gene data show CDR1 as MDHEN and CDR2 as SYDVKM. The length of the CDR3 is 17 residues.

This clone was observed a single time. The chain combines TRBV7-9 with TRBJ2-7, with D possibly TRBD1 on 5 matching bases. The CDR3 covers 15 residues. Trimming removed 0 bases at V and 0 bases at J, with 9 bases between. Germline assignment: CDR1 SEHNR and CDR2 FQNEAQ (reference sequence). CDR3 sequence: CASSLAAGFSYEQYF. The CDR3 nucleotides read TGTGCCAGCAGCTTAGCCGCAGGGTTCTCCTACGAGCAGTACTTC.

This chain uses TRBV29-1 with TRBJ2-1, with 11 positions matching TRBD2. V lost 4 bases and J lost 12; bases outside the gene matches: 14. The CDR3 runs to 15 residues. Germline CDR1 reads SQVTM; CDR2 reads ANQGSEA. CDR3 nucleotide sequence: TGCAGCGTTGCCGGGACTAGCGGAAGGGCTTGGGGGCAGTTCTTC. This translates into CSVAGTSGRAWGQFF.

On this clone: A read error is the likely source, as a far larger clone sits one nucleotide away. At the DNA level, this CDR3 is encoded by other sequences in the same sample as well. For the CDR3, the DNA is TGTGCCAGCAGCCAAGATGGGGGAGACAGGACATACGAGCAGTACTTC. Encoded protein: CASSQDGGDRTYEQYF. The J gene is TRBJ2-7, the V gene TRBV4-2, with D possibly being TRBD1 (6 bases). The CDR3 sequence is 16 residues long. Germline-derived CDR1 and CDR2 are LGHNA and YNFKEQ. The ends were cut back, 0 bases at V and 4 bases at J, with 16 bases in the middle.

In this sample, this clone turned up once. The CDR3 is CASSDGGLGTQYF. CDR3 nucleotides: TGTGCCAGCAGTGACGGAGGGTTGGGTACGCAGTATTTT. V is TRBV25-1 and J is TRBJ2-3; TRBD2 is a possible D gene (6 bases). The V gene's germline CDR1 is MGHDK and CDR2 SYGVNS. With 3 bases removed from V and 8 bases from J, the gap between germline ends came to 12 bases. The CDR3 sequence is 13 residues long. The entire variable domain, with the rest obtained from reference TRBV25-1 and TRBJ2-3, is as follows: EADIYQTPRYLVIGTGKKITLECSQTMGHDKMYWYQQDPGMELHLIHYSYGVNSTEKGDLSSESTVSRIRTEHFPLTLESARPSHTSQYLCASSDGGLGTQYFGPGTRLTVL.

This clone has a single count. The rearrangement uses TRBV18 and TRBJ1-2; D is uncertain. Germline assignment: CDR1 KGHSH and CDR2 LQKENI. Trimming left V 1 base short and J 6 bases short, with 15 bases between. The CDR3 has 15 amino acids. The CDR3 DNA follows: TGTGCCAGCTCACCACTCACGACGATTCCAGATGGCTACACCTTC. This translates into CASSPLTTIPDGYTF.

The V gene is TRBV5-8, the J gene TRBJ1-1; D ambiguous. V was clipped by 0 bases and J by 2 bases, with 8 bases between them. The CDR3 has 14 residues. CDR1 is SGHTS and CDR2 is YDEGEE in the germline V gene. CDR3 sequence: CASSLVRPNTEAFF. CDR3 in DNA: TGTGCCAGCAGCTTGGTGAGACCAAACACTGAAGCTTTCTTT.

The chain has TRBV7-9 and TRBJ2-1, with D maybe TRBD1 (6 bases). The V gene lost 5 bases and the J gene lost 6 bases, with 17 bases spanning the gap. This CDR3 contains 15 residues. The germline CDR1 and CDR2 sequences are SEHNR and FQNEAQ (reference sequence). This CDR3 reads CASSPFGTSFNEQFF. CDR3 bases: TGTGCCAGCAGCCCCTTCGGGACATCATTCAATGAGCAGTTCTTC.

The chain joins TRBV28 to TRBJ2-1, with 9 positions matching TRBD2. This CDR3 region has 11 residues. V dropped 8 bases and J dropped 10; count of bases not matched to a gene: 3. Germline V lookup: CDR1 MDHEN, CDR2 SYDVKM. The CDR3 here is CASLAGREQFF. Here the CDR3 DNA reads TGTGCCAGCCTAGCGGGACGGGAGCAGTTCTTC. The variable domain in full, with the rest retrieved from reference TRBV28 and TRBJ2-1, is DVKVTQSSRYLVKRTGEKVFLECVQDMDHENMFWYRQDPGLGLRLIYFSYDVKMKEKGDIPEGYSVSREKKERFSLILESASTNQTSMYLCASLAGREQFFGPGTRLTVL.

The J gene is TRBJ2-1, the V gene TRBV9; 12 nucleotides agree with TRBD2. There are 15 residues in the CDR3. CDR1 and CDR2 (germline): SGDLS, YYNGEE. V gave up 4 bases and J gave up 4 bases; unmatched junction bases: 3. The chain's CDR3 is CASSLGTSGYNEQFF. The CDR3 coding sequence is TGTGCCAGCAGCCTCGGGACTAGCGGGTACAATGAGCAGTTCTTC.

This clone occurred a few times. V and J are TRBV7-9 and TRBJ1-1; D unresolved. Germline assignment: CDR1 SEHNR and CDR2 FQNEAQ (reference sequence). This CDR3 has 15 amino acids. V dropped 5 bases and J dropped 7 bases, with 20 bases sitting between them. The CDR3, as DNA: TGTGCCAGCAGCCCGGTAGGGCGGGTGGAGGATGAAGCTTTCTTT. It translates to CASSPVGRVEDEAFF. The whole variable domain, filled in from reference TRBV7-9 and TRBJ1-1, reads DTGVSQNPRHKITKRGQNVTFRCDPISEHNRLYWYRQTLGQGPEFLTYFQNEAQLEKSRLLSDRFSAERPKGSFSTLEIQRTEQGDSAMYLCASSPVGRVEDEAFFGQGTRLTVV.

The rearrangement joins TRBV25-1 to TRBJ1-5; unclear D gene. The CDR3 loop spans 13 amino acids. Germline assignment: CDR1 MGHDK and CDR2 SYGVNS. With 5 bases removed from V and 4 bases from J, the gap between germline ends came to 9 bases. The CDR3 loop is CASSNGRNQPQHF. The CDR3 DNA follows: TGTGCCAGCAGTAACGGTCGAAATCAGCCCCAGCATTTT. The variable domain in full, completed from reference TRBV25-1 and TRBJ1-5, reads EADIYQTPRYLVIGTGKKITLECSQTMGHDKMYWYQQDPGMELHLIHYSYGVNSTEKGDLSSESTVSRIRTEHFPLTLESARPSHTSQYLCASSNGRNQPQHFGDGTRLSIL.

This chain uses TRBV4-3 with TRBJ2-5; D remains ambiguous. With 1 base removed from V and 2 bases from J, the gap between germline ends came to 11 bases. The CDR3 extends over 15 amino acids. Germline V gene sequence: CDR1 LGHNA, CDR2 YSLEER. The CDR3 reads CASSQVVHAQETQYF. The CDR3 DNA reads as TGCGCCAGCAGCCAAGTTGTCCACGCTCAAGAGACCCAGTACTTC.

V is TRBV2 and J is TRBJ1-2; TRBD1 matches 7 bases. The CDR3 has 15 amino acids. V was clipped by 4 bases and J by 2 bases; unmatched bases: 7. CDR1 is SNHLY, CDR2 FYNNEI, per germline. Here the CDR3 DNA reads TGTGCCAGCAGTGCCGACATGACAGGGAACTATGGCTACACCTTC. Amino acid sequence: CASSADMTGNYGYTF.